One sample yielded the 28 T cell receptor beta chains listed below, sequenced in a study of response to subunit inactivated influenza vaccine. Using its own MiXCR run on the RT-PCR reads, TCRdb lists one record per CDR3 protein. Of around 750,000 distinct CDR3 sequences listed, about 20% are singletons. The material was PBMCs from blood, obtained around 5 days after vaccination. Receptors were obtained from a man aged 50-60 years who received an inactivated influenza vaccine.

CDR3 loop: CASNQLGQGGYEQYF. The DNA of the CDR3 is TGTGCCAGCAACCAGCTAGGACAGGGGGGCTACGAGCAGTACTTC. The J gene is TRBJ2-7, the V gene TRBV14, with 10 bases lining up with TRBD1. The V and J ends lost 7 bases and 3 bases, in that order; junction bases with no gene match: 9. The CDR3 is made up of 15 amino acids. Germline-derived CDR1 and CDR2 are SGHDN and FVKESK. The whole variable domain, remainder taken from reference TRBV14 and TRBJ2-7, is EAGVTQFPSHSVIEKGQTVTLRCDPISGHDNLYWYRRVMGKEIKFLLHFVKESKQDESGMPNNRFLAERTGGTYSTLKVQPAELEDSGVYFCASNQLGQGGYEQYFGPGTRLTVT.

The chain joins TRBV12-3 or TRBV12-4 to TRBJ2-3, with 8 positions matching TRBD2. V lost 6 bases, J lost 4 bases, and 9 bases stayed unmatched. The CDR3 is 15 amino acids. The CDR3 spells CASRPSGRVPDTQYF. The CDR3 DNA reads as TGTGCCAGCAGACCCAGCGGGAGAGTGCCAGATACGCAGTATTTT.

This clonotype occurred a few times. The rearrangement uses TRBV20-1 and TRBJ2-7; weak D call: TRBD1 (6 bases). Germline lookup yields CDR1 DFQATT and CDR2 SNEGSKA (reference sequence). V lost 1 base to trimming and J lost 4 bases, with 14 bases between them. This CDR3 has 14 amino acids. For the CDR3, the DNA is TGCAGTGCTAGAGTTGTCAGGGGCCAGTACGAGCAGTACTTC. This codes for CSARVVRGQYEQYF.

The rearrangement links TRBV7-6 to TRBJ2-2; D is possibly TRBD1 (7 bases). Germline V gives CDR1 SGHVS, CDR2 FNYEAQ. V was clipped by 5 bases and J by 5 bases, with 18 bases between them. The CDR3 has 16 residues. The CDR3 sequence: CASSPFAGGITGELFF. The DNA of the CDR3 is TGTGCCAGCAGCCCGTTCGCAGGGGGGATAACCGGGGAGCTGTTTTTT.

This clonotype has just a few counts. J is TRBJ1-2 and V is TRBV10-3, with unresolved D. From germline, CDR1 is ENHRY and CDR2 SYGVKD. Between the trimmed V and J ends, which lost 0 bases and 8 bases, there was a span of 13 bases. The CDR3 extends over 14 amino acids. The CDR3 sequence: CAISESGQFYGYTF. DNA of the CDR3: TGTGCCATCAGTGAGTCTGGGCAGTTCTACGGCTACACCTTC.

This chain joins TRBV3-1 and TRBJ2-1; a possible D gene is TRBD2 (6 bases). Trimming took 3 bases from V and 0 from J, leaving 12 bases between them. The CDR3 covers 16 residues. Looked up from germline, CDR1 is LGHDT and CDR2 is YNNKEL (reference sequence). The CDR3 region has the DNA TGTGCCAGCAGCCAGAACAGCGGGTTCTCCTACAATGAGCAGTTCTTC. It translates to CASSQNSGFSYNEQFF.

The chain recombines TRBV6-2 or TRBV6-3 with TRBJ2-7; 8 nucleotides match TRBD1. J was trimmed by 6 bases and V by 2 bases; bases with no gene match: 3. The CDR3 has 13 residues. Germline loops: CDR1 MNHEY, CDR2 SVGEGT. The CDR3 sequence is CASSYGQGVEQYF. The CDR3 DNA follows: TGTGCCAGCAGTTACGGACAGGGTGTCGAGCAGTACTTC.

The rearrangement joins TRBV24-1 to TRBJ2-3, with 12 bases aligning to TRBD1. The CDR3 length is 15 residues. The germline V gene has CDR1 KGHDR and CDR2 SFDVKD. Trimming cost V 4 bases and J 4 bases; bases outside gene matches: 2. The CDR3 DNA reads TGTGCCACCAGTGACCGGGACAGGGGGCCAGATACGCAGTATTTT. Residues: CATSDRDRGPDTQYF.

This clonotype came up a few times. V and J are TRBV5-1 and TRBJ2-5; 10 positions agree with TRBD1. Germline V gene data show CDR1 as SGHRS and CDR2 as YFSETQ. J lost 11 bases, V lost 2 bases, and 9 bases had no gene match. The CDR3 totals 14 residues. The CDR3 sequence: CASSFLTGGALQYF. DNA of the CDR3: TGCGCCAGCAGCTTTTTGACAGGGGGCGCGTTACAGTACTTC.

This clonotype has just a few counts. The J gene is TRBJ1-4, the V gene TRBV6-1, with no clear D. V lost 6 bases, J lost 8 bases, and 13 bases lay in between. Germline CDR1 and CDR2: MNHNS and SASEGT. The CDR3 covers 13 residues. CDR3: CASRRTLGEKLFF. CDR3 bases: TGTGCCAGCAGACGGACCCTCGGCGAAAAACTGTTTTTT.

This clonotype was picked up a small number of times. The V and J genes are TRBV12-3 or TRBV12-4 and TRBJ2-6; D is undetermined. V was shortened by 11 bases and J by 0 bases, with 8 bases between the two germline ends. The CDR3 extends over 13 amino acids. This CDR3 reads CAGKNSGANVLTF. In nucleotides, the CDR3 is TGTGCCGGGAAGAACTCTGGGGCCAACGTCCTGACTTTC.

The rearrangement uses TRBV24-1 and TRBJ2-3; D remains ambiguous. Germline values: CDR1 KGHDR, CDR2 SFDVKD. V was trimmed by 10 bases and J by 3 bases, leaving 19 bases between them. This CDR3 is built from 15 residues. The CDR3 loop is CATHPGGGLTDTQYF. Here the CDR3 DNA reads TGTGCCACGCACCCCGGTGGCGGCTTAACAGATACGCAGTATTTT.

This clonotype was picked up a small number of times. CDR3 region: CASSLVDASGGYEQYF. DNA of the CDR3: TGTGCCAGCAGCTTAGTGGATGCTAGCGGAGGTTACGAGCAGTACTTC. The chain carries TRBV7-2 and TRBJ2-7, with 7 bases that match TRBD2. The CDR3 sequence is 16 residues long. Unmatched junction bases numbered 10, after V lost 1 base and J lost 4 bases. CDR1 and CDR2 (germline): SGHTA, FQGNSA. The full variable domain, in which reference TRBV7-2 and TRBJ2-7 provide the parts outside the CDR3, is GAGVSQSPSNKVTEKGKDVELRCDPISGHTALYWYRQSLGQGLEFLIYFQGNSAPDKSGLPSDRFSAERTGGSVSTLTIQRTQQEDSAVYLCASSLVDASGGYEQYFGPGTRLTVT.

This rearrangement joins TRBV10-3 to TRBJ2-6; TRBD1 aligns across 7 bases. V lost 10 bases to trimming and J lost 1 base; unmatched junction nucleotides: 16. This CDR3 spans 18 amino acids. The germline CDR1 and CDR2 sequences are ENHRY and SYGVKD. This CDR3 is CATNRGSGGNSGANVLTF. In DNA form, the CDR3 reads TGTGCCACCAATCGTGGTTCAGGGGGTAATTCTGGGGCCAACGTCCTGACTTTC.

In this sample, this clonotype turned up a few times. A much larger clone sits a single nucleotide away, making a read error possible. The rearrangement uses TRBV7-2 and TRBJ1-2; D is unclear. Germline V gene lookup returns CDR1 SGHTA and CDR2 FQGNSA. V gave up 1 base and J gave up 4 bases, with 7 bases separating them. This CDR3 is 13 amino acids long. CDR3 residues: CASSLGFRYGYTF. As DNA, the CDR3 is TGTGCCAGCAGCTTAGGGTTCCGCTATGGCTACACCTTC.

The chain combines TRBV5-1 with TRBJ2-3; no firm D call. Germline CDR1 is SGHRS and CDR2 is YFSETQ. V gave up 1 base and J gave up 0 bases, with 9 bases separating them. There are 15 residues in the CDR3. The CDR3 here is CASSLTHPSTDTQYF. CDR3 coding DNA: TGCGCCAGCAGCTTGACGCACCCTAGCACAGATACGCAGTATTTT.

The chain joins TRBV10-3 to TRBJ1-1; no reliable D call. Germline V gene data show CDR1 as ENHRY and CDR2 as SYGVKD. This CDR3 is built from 14 residues. V gave up 0 bases and J gave up 0 bases, with 5 bases separating them. The CDR3: CAISESGMNTEAFF. Written as DNA, the CDR3 is TGTGCCATCAGTGAGTCAGGTATGAACACTGAAGCTTTCTTT.

V usage is TRBV20-1 and J usage is TRBJ1-4, with 7 bases lining up with TRBD1. CDR1 is DFQATT, CDR2 SNEGSKA, per germline (reference sequence). The junction had 8 bases not matched to a gene; V was cut back by 6 bases and J by 4 bases. This CDR3 is built from 14 residues. As DNA, the CDR3 is TGCAGTGCAGGGGGCCGCGAGCTTAATGAAAAACTGTTTTTT. It translates to CSAGGRELNEKLFF.

This chain connects TRBV13 to TRBJ2-7; 7 bases are a match to TRBD1. Germline assignment: CDR1 PRHDT and CDR2 FYEKMQ (reference sequence). This CDR3 has 15 amino acids. After removal of 4 bases from V and 5 bases from J, the junction contained 11 bases not matched to a gene. CDR3 nucleotides: TGTGCCAGCAGCTCTACCGAGGGGGCGGATCACGAGCAGTACTTC. Translated: CASSSTEGADHEQYF. Variable domain in full (rest from reference TRBV13 and TRBJ2-7): AAGVIQSPRHLIKEKRETATLKCYPIPRHDTVYWYQQGPGQDPQFLISFYEKMQSDKGSIPDRFSAQQFSDYHSELNMSSLELGDSALYFCASSSTEGADHEQYFGPGTRLTVT.

The table lists this clonotype with many counts. V usage is TRBV12-3 or TRBV12-4 and J usage is TRBJ1-2, with no clear D. This CDR3 spans 13 amino acids. Trimming pared 2 bases from V and 2 bases from J, leaving 6 bases between. This chain's CDR3 is CASSLKGNYGYTF. The CDR3 DNA is TGTGCCAGCAGTTTAAAGGGAAACTATGGCTACACCTTC.

The rearrangement joins TRBV7-2 to TRBJ2-1; no firm D call. V gave up 4 bases and J gave up 0 bases, with 10 bases separating them. The germline CDR1 and CDR2 sequences are SGHTA and FQGNSA. CDR3 size: 15 residues. The CDR3 region is CASSSSIGSYNEQFF. DNA for the CDR3: TGTGCCAGCAGCTCCTCTATCGGCTCCTACAATGAGCAGTTCTTC.

This clonotype was picked up a small number of times. This chain uses TRBV20-1 with TRBJ2-5; no clear D. Per germline, CDR1 DFQATT and CDR2 SNEGSKA (reference sequence). This CDR3 is built from 13 residues. The ends were cut back, 6 bases at V and 5 bases at J, with 16 bases in the middle. DNA of the CDR3: TGCAGTGCCGACGACACCCTAGGGGAGACCCAGTACTTC. Translating gives CSADDTLGETQYF.

The CDR3 loop reads CASSAGTGTNQPQHF. CDR3 nucleotides: TGTGCCAGCAGCGCCGGGACAGGGACCAATCAGCCCCAGCATTTT. The genes are TRBV7-9 and TRBJ1-5; TRBD1 matches 9 bases. The CDR3 runs 15 residues. In germline, CDR1 is SEHNR, CDR2 FQNEAQ (reference sequence). V lost 5 bases and J lost 3; bases outside the gene matches: 5. The full variable domain, rest sourced from reference TRBV7-9 and TRBJ1-5, is DTGVSQNPRHKITKRGQNVTFRCDPISEHNRLYWYRQTLGQGPEFLTYFQNEAQLEKSRLLSDRFSAERPKGSFSTLEIQRTEQGDSAMYLCASSAGTGTNQPQHFGDGTRLSIL.

This rearrangement joins TRBV7-8 to TRBJ2-1; tentatively, D is TRBD1 (6 bases). V lost 4 bases and J lost 5, with 21 bases in between. CDR1 SGHVS and CDR2 FQNEAQ come from the germline V gene. CDR3 length: 17 amino acids. The CDR3 DNA reads as TGTGCCAGCAGCTACGGGACAACAGCGGAGGTTAACAATGAGCAGTTCTTC. Its protein is CASSYGTTAEVNNEQFF.

This clonotype was counted between two and nine times. The CDR3 DNA is TGTGCCAGCAGTGAAAATCTTTGGTACCAAGAGACCCAGTACTTC. Protein: CASSENLWYQETQYF. The chain couples TRBV25-1 to TRBJ2-5; no reliable D call. The CDR3 spans 15 residues. The germline V and J ends were trimmed by 2 bases and 0 bases, with 10 bases remaining between them. From germline, CDR1 is MGHDK and CDR2 SYGVNS.

The chain carries TRBV7-2 and TRBJ1-5; 7 bases match TRBD1. Germline loops: CDR1 SGHTA, CDR2 FQGNSA. The CDR3 loop spans 15 amino acids. V lost 6 bases to trimming and J lost 2 bases; unmatched junction nucleotides: 7. CDR3 DNA: TGTGCCAGCAGACCAGGGGGTCCCGGCAATCAGCCCCAGCATTTT. Translation: CASRPGGPGNQPQHF. Full variable domain (outside the CDR3, taken from reference TRBV7-2 and TRBJ1-5): GAGVSQSPSNKVTEKGKDVELRCDPISGHTALYWYRQSLGQGLEFLIYFQGNSAPDKSGLPSDRFSAERTGGSVSTLTIQRTQQEDSAVYLCASRPGGPGNQPQHFGDGTRLSIL.

A few counts support this clonotype. This chain links TRBV10-3 with TRBJ2-2; TRBD2 agrees at 14 bases. The germline CDR1 and CDR2 sequences are ENHRY and SYGVKD. Trimming cost V 10 bases and J 9 bases; bases outside gene matches: 10. This CDR3 has 15 residues. CDR3 sequence: CATTPGLAGVWELFF. The CDR3, as DNA: TGTGCCACAACCCCGGGACTAGCGGGAGTGTGGGAGCTGTTTTTT.

In its sample, this clonotype was seen a few times. This sequence joins TRBV12-3 or TRBV12-4 and TRBJ2-2; D remains ambiguous. Deletions cut 0 bases from V and 0 bases from J, with 11 bases between. This CDR3 spans 17 amino acids. In nucleotides, the CDR3 is TGTGCCAGCAGTTTAGCGCGCAGACTGACGAACACCGGGGAGCTGTTTTTT. It translates to CASSLARRLTNTGELFF.